Listed below are T cell receptor beta chains from one sample, sequenced in a study of naive CD8 T cells in extremely preterm neonates. Only in-frame clones appear in the TCRdb table, and some are missing; sequencing was by immunoSEQ multiplex PCR. The sample contains about 23,000 clones, around 88% of which appear only once. Material for sequencing was naive CD8+ T cells from cord blood. The receptors originated from a boy who was born preterm. CDR3s include the opening cysteine and the closing phenylalanine or tryptophan. The D gene is left open where the match is weak. Where a row states a size, it is once, few, many or the class of an expanded clone; other rows omit it.

cdr3_nt	cdr3_aa	v_call	j_call	clone_size	d_call
TGTGCCAGCAGTTGGACAGGGAACACTGAAGCTTTCTTT	CASSWTGNTEAFF	TRBV27	TRBJ1-1	-	TRBD1
TGTGCCATCGCGACAGGGGTAAAAGAGCAGTACTTC	CAIATGVKEQYF	TRBV10-3	TRBJ2-7	-	TRBD1
TGTGCCAGCAGCGTAGGGGACAGGGCCTATAATTCACCCCTCCACTTT	CASSVGDRAYNSPLHF	TRBV9	TRBJ1-6	-	TRBD1
TGCGCCAGCAGTCAATCAGGGGGCGCAGAGACCCAGTACTTC	CASSQSGGAETQYF	TRBV23-1	TRBJ2-5	-	TRBD1
TGTGCCAGCAGTGAAGCTGGCGGGGGGAGAAACGAGCAGTACTTC	CASSEAGGGRNEQYF	TRBV2	TRBJ2-7	-	TRBD2
TGCGCCAGCAGCCCTAGCGGGGGTTACAATGAGCAGTTCTTC	CASSPSGGYNEQFF	TRBV4-1	TRBJ2-1	once	TRBD2
TGTGCCAGTAGTATAGATGTCAGCTCCTACGAGCAGTACTTC	CASSIDVSSYEQYF	TRBV19	TRBJ2-7	once	-
TGTGCCAGCAGCGTAGGACTAGCGGGGGGGTACGAGCAGTACTTC	CASSVGLAGGYEQYF	TRBV9	TRBJ2-7	-	TRBD2
TGTGCCAGCAGCTTAACAGGGGGCGGCACAGATACGCAGTATTTT	CASSLTGGGTDTQYF	TRBV7-3	TRBJ2-3	-	TRBD1
TGTGCCAGCAGTGAGGCTAGGGAGCAGTACTTC	CASSEAREQYF	TRBV6-5	TRBJ2-7	-	-
TGTGCCAGCAGCGGACTAGCGGGGGGGCACGAGCAGTACTTC	CASSGLAGGHEQYF	TRBV9	TRBJ2-7	-	TRBD2
TGTGCCAGCAGCGTAGAATGGGGTCAAGAGACCCAGTACTTC	CASSVEWGQETQYF	TRBV9	TRBJ2-5	-	-
TGTGCCTGGAGCGACACAGGGTACTACGAGCAGTACTTC	CAWSDTGYYEQYF	TRBV30	TRBJ2-7	-	-
TGTGCCAGCAGTTCTGGGACAGGGGGCTACGAGCAGTACTTC	CASSSGTGGYEQYF	TRBV27	TRBJ2-7	-	TRBD1
TGTGCCAGCAGCCAAGAGAACACTGAAGCTTTCTTT	CASSQENTEAFF	TRBV4-2	TRBJ1-1	-	-
TGTGCCAGTAGTATAGCGGGGGCTTACAATGAGCAGTTCTTC	CASSIAGAYNEQFF	TRBV19	TRBJ2-1	-	-
TGTGCCAGCAGTTACTCCGGGACAGGGAACACTGAAGCTTTCTTT	CASSYSGTGNTEAFF	TRBV6-5	TRBJ1-1	-	TRBD1
TGTGCCAGCACCCATTCCAGGGCCTGGAACACTGAAGCTTTCTTT	CASTHSRAWNTEAFF	TRBV6-5	TRBJ1-1	-	-
TGCGCCAGCAGCCCCACAGGGGGCACCGGGGAGCTGTTTTTT	CASSPTGGTGELFF	TRBV4-3	TRBJ2-2	-	TRBD1
TGTGTCAGCAGTCTACACAGGGGCAATGAGCAGTTCTTC	CVSSLHRGNEQFF	TRBV7-6	TRBJ2-1	-	TRBD1
TGTGCCAGCAGTTATAGACAGGGGTCCTACGAGCAGTACTTC	CASSYRQGSYEQYF	TRBV27	TRBJ2-7	once	TRBD1
TGTGCCAGCAGTTACAGGGGGTATGGCTACACCTTC	CASSYRGYGYTF	TRBV6-5	TRBJ1-2	-	-
TGTGCCAGCAGTTTCAGGGGAATGAACACTGAAGCTTTCTTT	CASSFRGMNTEAFF	TRBV27	TRBJ1-1	-	-
TGTGCCAACCGGGACTACAATGAGCAGTTCTTC	CANRDYNEQFF	TRBV2	TRBJ2-1	-	-
TGTGCCAGCAGTGAAGCTCTAACTAGCCAAGAGACCCAGTACTTC	CASSEALTSQETQYF	TRBV6-1	TRBJ2-5	-	-
TGTGCCAGTCCCGGACACTCCTACGAGCAGTACTTC	CASPGHSYEQYF	TRBV19	TRBJ2-7	-	-
TGTGCCAGTAGTACGGGACTAGCGGGCAATGAGCAGTTCTTC	CASSTGLAGNEQFF	TRBV19	TRBJ2-1	-	TRBD2
TGTGCCAGCAGTGACTCCGCAGGCTTTAATTCACCCCTCCACTTT	CASSDSAGFNSPLHF	TRBV6-4	TRBJ1-6	few	-
TGTGCCAGCAGCTTAAACCGGGACAGGGGTGAAAAACTGTTTTTT	CASSLNRDRGEKLFF	TRBV7-3	TRBJ1-4	-	TRBD1
TGTGCCAGCAGCTTGGGACACTCCTACGAGCAGTACTTC	CASSLGHSYEQYF	TRBV7-3	TRBJ2-7	-	-
TGTGCCAGCAGTGGGACAGGGGGCGGCTACACCTTC	CASSGTGGGYTF	TRBV27	TRBJ1-2	-	TRBD1
TGTGCCAGCAGCCAAGGACAGGGGGCTAGCGGGGGACAAGAGACCCAGTACTTC	CASSQGQGASGGQETQYF	TRBV4-2	TRBJ2-5	once	-
TGTGCCTGGAGTGACAGGTTTGGCTACACCTTC	CAWSDRFGYTF	TRBV30	TRBJ1-2	-	-
TGCGCCAGCAGCTTGGGACAGGGGGCTGAAGCTTTCTTT	CASSLGQGAEAFF	TRBV5-1	TRBJ1-1	-	TRBD1
TGTGCCAGCAGTGAGGGGACAGGCAATCAGCCCCAGCATTTT	CASSEGTGNQPQHF	TRBV25-1	TRBJ1-5	-	TRBD1
TGTGCCAGCAGCTTCAGTACCGGGACAGGGGAAGGCTACACCTTC	CASSFSTGTGEGYTF	TRBV7-2	TRBJ1-2	-	TRBD1
TGTGCCATCAGTGAGACAGGTTATAACTATGGCTACACCTTC	CAISETGYNYGYTF	TRBV10-3	TRBJ1-2	-	-
TGTGCCAGCAGCTTTGATGACAGCTCCTACGAGCAGTACTTC	CASSFDDSSYEQYF	TRBV5-4	TRBJ2-7	-	-
TGTGCCAGCAGCCGGGACAATAACTATGGCTACACCTTC	CASSRDNNYGYTF	TRBV14	TRBJ1-2	-	-
TGTGCCAGCAGTTACCCGGGACAGGGGACGGCTGAAGCTTTCTTT	CASSYPGQGTAEAFF	TRBV7-9	TRBJ1-1	-	TRBD1
TGTGCTAGTGGTTTGACAAACTATGGCTACACCTTC	CASGLTNYGYTF	TRBV12-5	TRBJ1-2	-	-
TGTGCCAGCAGTTGGACAGGGGGCTACGAGCAGTACTTC	CASSWTGGYEQYF	TRBV6-5	TRBJ2-7	-	TRBD1
TGCGCCAGCAGTGTATCGTCGGGGGGGCGGGGCGATACGCAGTATTTT	CASSVSSGGRGDTQYF	TRBV10-2	TRBJ2-3	-	TRBD2
TGTGCCAGCAGTGCAGGGGCGGAGGGCTACACCTTC	CASSAGAEGYTF	TRBV27	TRBJ1-2	-	-
TGCGCCAGCAGCCCCTTAGCGGGGAACACCGGGGAGCTGTTTTTT	CASSPLAGNTGELFF	TRBV5-1	TRBJ2-2	-	TRBD2
TGCGCCAGCAGCCAAGGACAGAACACCGGGGAGCTGTTTTTT	CASSQGQNTGELFF	TRBV4-1	TRBJ2-2	once	-
TGTGCCAGCAGCTTAGGACACAATCAGCCCCAGCATTTT	CASSLGHNQPQHF	TRBV13	TRBJ1-5	-	-
TGTGCCAGCAGCGGACTAGCGGGGTACAATGAGCAGTTCTTC	CASSGLAGYNEQFF	TRBV9	TRBJ2-1	-	TRBD2
TGTGCCAGCAGCATCACCGGGACTCCTAGCACAGATACGCAGTATTTT	CASSITGTPSTDTQYF	TRBV5-4	TRBJ2-3	once	-